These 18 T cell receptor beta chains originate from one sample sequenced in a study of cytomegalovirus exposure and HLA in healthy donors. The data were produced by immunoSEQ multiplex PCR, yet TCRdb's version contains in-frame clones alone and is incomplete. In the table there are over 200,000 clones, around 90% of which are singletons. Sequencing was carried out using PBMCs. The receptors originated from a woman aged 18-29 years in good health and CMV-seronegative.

CDR3: CASSLITGGFHNEQFF. The CDR3 nucleotides are TGTGCCAGCAGCTTAATAACAGGGGGTTTCCACAATGAGCAGTTCTTC. The chain employs TRBV7-6 and TRBJ2-1, with TRBD1 matching 8 bases. V lost 2 bases to trimming and J lost 5 bases; unmatched junction nucleotides: 8. The CDR3 covers 16 residues. The germline gives CDR1 SGHVS, CDR2 FNYEAQ. Supplemented by reference TRBV7-6 and TRBJ2-1, the full variable domain reads GAGVSQSPRYKVTKRGQDVALRCDPISGHVSLYWYRQALGQGPEFLTYFNYEAQQDKSGLPNDRFSAERPEGSISTLTIQRTEQRDSAMYRCASSLITGGFHNEQFFGPGTRLTVL.

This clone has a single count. The CDR3 DNA reads TGTGCCAGCAGCTCATCCCCGCAAGAGGGCGCCAAAAACATTCAGTACTTC. It specifies CASSSSPQEGAKNIQYF. V is TRBV7-8 and J is TRBJ2-4, with D possibly matching TRBD2 (5 bases). Per germline, CDR1 SGHVS and CDR2 FQNEAQ. This CDR3 has 17 residues. V lost 4 bases to trimming and J lost 1 base, with 17 bases between them.

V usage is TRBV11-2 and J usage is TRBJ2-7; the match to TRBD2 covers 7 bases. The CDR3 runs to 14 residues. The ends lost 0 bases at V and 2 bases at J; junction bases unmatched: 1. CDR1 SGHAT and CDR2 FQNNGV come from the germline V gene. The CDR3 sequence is CASSLDAGAYEQYF. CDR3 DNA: TGTGCCAGCAGCTTAGATGCGGGAGCCTACGAGCAGTACTTC.

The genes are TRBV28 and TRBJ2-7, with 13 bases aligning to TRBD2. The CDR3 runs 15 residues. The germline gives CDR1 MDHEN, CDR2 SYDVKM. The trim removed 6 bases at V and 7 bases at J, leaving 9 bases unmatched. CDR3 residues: CASSAGLAGDQEQYF. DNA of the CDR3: TGTGCCAGCAGCGCCGGACTAGCGGGAGATCAGGAGCAGTACTTC. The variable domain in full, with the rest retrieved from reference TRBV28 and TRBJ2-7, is DVKVTQSSRYLVKRTGEKVFLECVQDMDHENMFWYRQDPGLGLRLIYFSYDVKMKEKGDIPEGYSVSREKKERFSLILESASTNQTSMYLCASSAGLAGDQEQYFGPGTRLTVT.

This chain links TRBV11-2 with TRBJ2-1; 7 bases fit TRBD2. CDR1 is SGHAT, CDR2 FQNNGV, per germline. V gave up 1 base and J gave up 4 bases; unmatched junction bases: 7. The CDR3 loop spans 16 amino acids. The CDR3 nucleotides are TGTGCCAGCAGCTTAGGAGCTAGCGGAGGATACAATGAGCAGTTCTTC. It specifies CASSLGASGGYNEQFF. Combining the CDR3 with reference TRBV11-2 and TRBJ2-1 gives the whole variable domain EAGVAQSPRYKIIEKRQSVAFWCNPISGHATLYWYQQILGQGPKLLIQFQNNGVVDDSQLPKDRFSAERLKGVDSTLKIQPAKLEDSAVYLCASSLGASGGYNEQFFGPGTRLTVL.

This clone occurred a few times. This CDR3 reads CASSDQIGTGSHEQYF. CDR3 coding DNA: TGCGCCAGCAGTGACCAGATCGGGACAGGGTCTCACGAGCAGTACTTC. The chain combines TRBV10-1 with TRBJ2-7, with 9 bases matching TRBD1. CDR1 is WNHNN and CDR2 is SYGVQD in the germline V gene (reference sequence). V was clipped by 3 bases and J by 5 bases; unmatched bases: 11. This CDR3 has 16 residues.

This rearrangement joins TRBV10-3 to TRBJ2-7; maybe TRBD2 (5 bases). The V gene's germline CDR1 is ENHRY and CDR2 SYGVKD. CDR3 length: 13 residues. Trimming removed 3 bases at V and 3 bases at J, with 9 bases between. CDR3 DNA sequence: TGTGCCATCAGTGAACGGGGATACTACGAGCAGTACTTC. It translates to CAISERGYYEQYF.

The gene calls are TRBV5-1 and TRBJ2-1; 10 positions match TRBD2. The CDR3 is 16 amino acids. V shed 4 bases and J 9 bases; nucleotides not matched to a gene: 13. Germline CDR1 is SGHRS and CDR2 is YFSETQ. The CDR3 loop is CASSPGGAGGPVEQFF. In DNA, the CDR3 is TGCGCCAGCAGCCCGGGGGGAGCGGGAGGGCCTGTTGAGCAGTTCTTC. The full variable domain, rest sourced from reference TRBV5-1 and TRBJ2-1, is KAGVTQTPRYLIKTRGQQVTLSCSPISGHRSVSWYQQTPGQGLQFLFEYFSETQRNKGNFPGRFSGRQFSNSRSEMNVSTLELGDSALYLCASSPGGAGGPVEQFFGPGTRLTVL.

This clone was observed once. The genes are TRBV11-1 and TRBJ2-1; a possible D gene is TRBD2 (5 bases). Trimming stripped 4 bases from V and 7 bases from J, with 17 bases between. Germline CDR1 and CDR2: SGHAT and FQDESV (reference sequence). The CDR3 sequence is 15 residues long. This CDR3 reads CASSSGYGSLNEQFF. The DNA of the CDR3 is TGTGCCAGCAGCTCCGGGTATGGGAGTCTGAATGAGCAGTTCTTC.

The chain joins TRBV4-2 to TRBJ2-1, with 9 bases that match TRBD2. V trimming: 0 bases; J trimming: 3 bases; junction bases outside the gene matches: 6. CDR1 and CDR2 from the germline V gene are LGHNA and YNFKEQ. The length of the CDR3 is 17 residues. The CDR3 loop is CASSQERTSVYYNEQFF. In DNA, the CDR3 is TGTGCCAGCAGCCAAGAGCGGACTAGCGTTTACTACAATGAGCAGTTCTTC.

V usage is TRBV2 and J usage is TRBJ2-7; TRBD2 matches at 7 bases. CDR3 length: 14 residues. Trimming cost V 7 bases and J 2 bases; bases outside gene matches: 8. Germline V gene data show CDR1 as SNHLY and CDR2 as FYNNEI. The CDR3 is CASTALAATYEQYF. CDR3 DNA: TGTGCCAGCACGGCGCTAGCGGCTACCTACGAGCAGTACTTC.

CDR3 DNA: TGCGCCAGCAGCCAAGATGCGGTGGTCAGCGGGAGGGCCCCTAGCACAGATACGCAGTATTTT. Translation gives CASSQDAVVSGRAPSTDTQYF. The rearrangement joins TRBV4-1 to TRBJ2-3; TRBD2 agrees at 10 bases. The CDR3 is 21 amino acids. Trimming cost V 0 bases and J 0 bases; bases outside gene matches: 15. The V gene's germline CDR1 is MGHRA and CDR2 YSYEKL.

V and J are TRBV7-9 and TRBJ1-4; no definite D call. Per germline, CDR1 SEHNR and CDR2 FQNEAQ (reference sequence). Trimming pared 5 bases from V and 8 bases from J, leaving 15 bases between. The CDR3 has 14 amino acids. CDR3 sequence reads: CASSPVEGIEKLFF. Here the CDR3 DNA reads TGTGCCAGCAGCCCTGTTGAGGGCATAGAAAAACTGTTTTTT.

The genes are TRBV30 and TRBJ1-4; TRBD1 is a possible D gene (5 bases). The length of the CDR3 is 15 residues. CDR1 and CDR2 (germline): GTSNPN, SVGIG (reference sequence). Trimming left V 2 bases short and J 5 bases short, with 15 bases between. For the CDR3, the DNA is TGTGCCTGGAGTCCCTCCCCTGGGGGGAATGAAAAACTGTTTTTT. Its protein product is CAWSPSPGGNEKLFF. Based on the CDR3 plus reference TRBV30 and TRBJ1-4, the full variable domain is SQTIHQWPATLVQPVGSPLSLECTVEGTSNPNLYWYRQAAGRGLQLLFYSVGIGQISSEVPQNLSASRPQDRQFILSSKKLLLSDSGFYLCAWSPSPGGNEKLFFGSGTQLSVL.

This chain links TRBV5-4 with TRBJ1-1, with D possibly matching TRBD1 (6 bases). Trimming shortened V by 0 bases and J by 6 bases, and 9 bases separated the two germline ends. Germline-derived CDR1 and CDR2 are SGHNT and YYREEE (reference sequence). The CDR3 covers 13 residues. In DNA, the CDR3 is TGTGCCAGCAGCTTGGAGGGGGGGGCTGAAGCTTTCTTT. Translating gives CASSLEGGAEAFF.

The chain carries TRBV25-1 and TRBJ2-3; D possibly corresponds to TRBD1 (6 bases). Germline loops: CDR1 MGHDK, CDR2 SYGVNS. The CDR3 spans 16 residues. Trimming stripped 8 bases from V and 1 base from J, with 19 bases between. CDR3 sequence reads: CASGLRRDKGTDTQYF. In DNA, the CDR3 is TGTGCCAGCGGACTTAGACGGGACAAGGGCACAGATACGCAGTATTTT. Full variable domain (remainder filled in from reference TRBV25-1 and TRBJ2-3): EADIYQTPRYLVIGTGKKITLECSQTMGHDKMYWYQQDPGMELHLIHYSYGVNSTEKGDLSSESTVSRIRTEHFPLTLESARPSHTSQYLCASGLRRDKGTDTQYFGPGTRLTVL.

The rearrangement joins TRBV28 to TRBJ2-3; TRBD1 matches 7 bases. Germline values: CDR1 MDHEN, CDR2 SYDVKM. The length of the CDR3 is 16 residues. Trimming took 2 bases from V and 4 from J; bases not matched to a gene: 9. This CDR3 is CASSLRTGWKPDTQYF. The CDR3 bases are TGTGCCAGCAGTTTACGGACAGGTTGGAAACCAGATACGCAGTATTTT. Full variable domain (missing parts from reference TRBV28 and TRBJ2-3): DVKVTQSSRYLVKRTGEKVFLECVQDMDHENMFWYRQDPGLGLRLIYFSYDVKMKEKGDIPEGYSVSREKKERFSLILESASTNQTSMYLCASSLRTGWKPDTQYFGPGTRLTVL.

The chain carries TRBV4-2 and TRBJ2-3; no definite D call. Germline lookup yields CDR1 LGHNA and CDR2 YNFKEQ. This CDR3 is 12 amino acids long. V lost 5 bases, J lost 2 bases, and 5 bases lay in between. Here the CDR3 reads CASSFNTDTQYF. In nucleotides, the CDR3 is TGTGCCAGCAGCTTCAACACAGATACGCAGTATTTT.